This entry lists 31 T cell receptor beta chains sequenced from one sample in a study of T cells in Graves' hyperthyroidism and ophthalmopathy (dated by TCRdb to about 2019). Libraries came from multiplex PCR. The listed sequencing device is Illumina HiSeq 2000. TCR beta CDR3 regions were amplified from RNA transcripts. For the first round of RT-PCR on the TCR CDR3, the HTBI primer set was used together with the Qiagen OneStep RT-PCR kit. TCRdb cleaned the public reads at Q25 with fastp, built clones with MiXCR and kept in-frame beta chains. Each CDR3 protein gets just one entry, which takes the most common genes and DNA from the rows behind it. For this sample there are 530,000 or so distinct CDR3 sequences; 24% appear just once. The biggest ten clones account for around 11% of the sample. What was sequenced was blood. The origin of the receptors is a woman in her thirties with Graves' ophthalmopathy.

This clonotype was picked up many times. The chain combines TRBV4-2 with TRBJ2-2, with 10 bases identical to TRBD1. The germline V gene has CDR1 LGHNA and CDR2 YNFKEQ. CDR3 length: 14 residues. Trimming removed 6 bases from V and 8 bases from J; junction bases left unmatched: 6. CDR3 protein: CASRRQGALGELFF. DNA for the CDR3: TGTGCCAGCAGGCGACAGGGGGCGCTTGGGGAGCTGTTTTTT.

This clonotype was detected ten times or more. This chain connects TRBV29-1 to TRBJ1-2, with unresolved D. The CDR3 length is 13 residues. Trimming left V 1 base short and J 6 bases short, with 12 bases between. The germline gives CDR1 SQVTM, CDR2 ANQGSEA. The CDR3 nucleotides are TGCAGCGTTGAAGTATTAGAAAGGGATGGCTACACCTTC. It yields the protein CSVEVLERDGYTF.

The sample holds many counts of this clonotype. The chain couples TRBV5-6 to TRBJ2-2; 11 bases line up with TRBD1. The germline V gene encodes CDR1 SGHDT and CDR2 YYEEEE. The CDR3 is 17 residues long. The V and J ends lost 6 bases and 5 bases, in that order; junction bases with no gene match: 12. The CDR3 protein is CASIRTGGSVGTGELFF. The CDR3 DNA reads TGTGCCAGCATCCGGACAGGGGGCAGTGTTGGGACCGGGGAGCTGTTTTTT.

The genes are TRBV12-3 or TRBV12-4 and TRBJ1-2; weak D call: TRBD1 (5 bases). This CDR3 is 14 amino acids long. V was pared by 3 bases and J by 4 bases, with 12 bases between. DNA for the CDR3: TGTGCCAGCAGTTTTGCGGGGGAGGTCTATGGCTACACCTTC. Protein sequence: CASSFAGEVYGYTF.

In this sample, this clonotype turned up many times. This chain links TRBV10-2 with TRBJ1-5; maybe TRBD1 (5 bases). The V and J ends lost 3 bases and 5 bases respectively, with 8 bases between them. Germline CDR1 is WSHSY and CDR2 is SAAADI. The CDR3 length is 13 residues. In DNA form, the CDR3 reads TGCGCCAGCAGTGAATTGGGGGATCAGCCCCAGCATTTT. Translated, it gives CASSELGDQPQHF.

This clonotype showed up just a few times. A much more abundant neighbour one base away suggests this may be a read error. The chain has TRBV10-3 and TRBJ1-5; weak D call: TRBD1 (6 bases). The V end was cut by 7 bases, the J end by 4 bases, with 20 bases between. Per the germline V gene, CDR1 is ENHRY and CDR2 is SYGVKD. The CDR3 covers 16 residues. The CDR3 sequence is CAIIEQGLGGNQPQHF. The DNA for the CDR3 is TGTGCCATCATTGAACAGGGTTTGGGTGGTAATCAGCCCCAGCATTTT.

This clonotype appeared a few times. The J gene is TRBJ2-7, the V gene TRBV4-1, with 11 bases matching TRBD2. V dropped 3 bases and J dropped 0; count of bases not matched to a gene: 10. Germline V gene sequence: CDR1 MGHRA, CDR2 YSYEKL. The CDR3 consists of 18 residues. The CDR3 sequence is CASSQQVSGGVSSYEQYF. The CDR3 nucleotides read TGCGCCAGCAGCCAGCAAGTTAGCGGGGGGGTGTCCTCCTACGAGCAGTACTTC.

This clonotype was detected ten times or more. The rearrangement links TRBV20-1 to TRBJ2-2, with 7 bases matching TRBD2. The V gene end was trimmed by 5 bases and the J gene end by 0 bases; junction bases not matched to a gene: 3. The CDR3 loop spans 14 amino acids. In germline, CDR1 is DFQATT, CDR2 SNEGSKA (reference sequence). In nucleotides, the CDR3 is TGCAGTGCTGTAGCGGGCGCGAACACCGGGGAGCTGTTTTTT. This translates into CSAVAGANTGELFF.

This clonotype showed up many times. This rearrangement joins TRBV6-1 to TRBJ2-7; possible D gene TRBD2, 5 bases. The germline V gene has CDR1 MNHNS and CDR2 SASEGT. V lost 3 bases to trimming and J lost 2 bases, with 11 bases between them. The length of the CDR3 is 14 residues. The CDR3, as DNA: TGTGCCAGCAGTGACAGCGGAAGGACCTACGAGCAGTACTTC. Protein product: CASSDSGRTYEQYF.

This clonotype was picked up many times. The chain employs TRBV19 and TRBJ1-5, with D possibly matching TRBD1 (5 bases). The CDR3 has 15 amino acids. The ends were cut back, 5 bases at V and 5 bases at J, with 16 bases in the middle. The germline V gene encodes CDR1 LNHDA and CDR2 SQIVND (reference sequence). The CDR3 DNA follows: TGTGCCAGTAGTCGGGGATCAGGGACGGATCAGCCCCAGCATTTT. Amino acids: CASSRGSGTDQPQHF.

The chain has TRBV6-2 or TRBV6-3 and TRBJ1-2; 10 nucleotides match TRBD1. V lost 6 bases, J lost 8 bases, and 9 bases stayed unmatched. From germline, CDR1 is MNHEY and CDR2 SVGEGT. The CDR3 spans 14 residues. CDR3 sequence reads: CASRPGQGFGGYTF. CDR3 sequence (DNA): TGTGCCAGCAGACCGGGACAGGGGTTTGGCGGCTACACCTTC.

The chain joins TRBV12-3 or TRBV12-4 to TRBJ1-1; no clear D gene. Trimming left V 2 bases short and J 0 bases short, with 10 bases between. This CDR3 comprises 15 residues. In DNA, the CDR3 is TGTGCCAGCAGTTTAACATCGCGTATGAACACTGAAGCTTTCTTT. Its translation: CASSLTSRMNTEAFF.

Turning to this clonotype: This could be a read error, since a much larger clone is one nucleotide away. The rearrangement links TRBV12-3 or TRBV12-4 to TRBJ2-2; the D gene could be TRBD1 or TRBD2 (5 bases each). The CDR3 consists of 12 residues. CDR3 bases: TGTGCCTGCAGTCCCGGGGCTGGGGAGCTGTTTTTT. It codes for CACSPGAGELFF.

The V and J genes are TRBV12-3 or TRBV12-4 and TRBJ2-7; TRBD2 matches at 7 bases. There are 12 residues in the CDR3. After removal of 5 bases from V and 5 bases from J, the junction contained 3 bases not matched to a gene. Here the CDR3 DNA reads TGTGCCAGCAGTCTCGGGACTAACGAGCAGTACTTC. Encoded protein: CASSLGTNEQYF.

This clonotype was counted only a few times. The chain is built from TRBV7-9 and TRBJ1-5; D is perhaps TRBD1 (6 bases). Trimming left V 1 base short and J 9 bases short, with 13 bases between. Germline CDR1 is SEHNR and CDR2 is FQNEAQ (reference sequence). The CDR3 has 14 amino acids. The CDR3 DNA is TGTGCCAGCAGCTTAGGGGGGGCCAGTGGGCCCCAGCATTTT. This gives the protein CASSLGGASGPQHF.

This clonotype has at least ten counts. The CDR3 sequence is CASSLPTNTGELFF. The DNA for the CDR3 is TGTGCCAGCAGCTTACCGACGAACACCGGGGAGCTGTTTTTT. V is TRBV7-9 and J is TRBJ2-2; no firm D call. Germline CDR1 and CDR2: SEHNR and FQNEAQ (reference sequence). Deletions cut 2 bases from V and 0 bases from J, with 4 bases between. The CDR3 extends over 14 amino acids. The complete variable domain, with remaining parts taken from reference TRBV7-9 and TRBJ2-2, reads DTGVSQNPRHKITKRGQNVTFRCDPISEHNRLYWYRQTLGQGPEFLTYFQNEAQLEKSRLLSDRFSAERPKGSFSTLEIQRTEQGDSAMYLCASSLPTNTGELFFGEGSRLTVL.

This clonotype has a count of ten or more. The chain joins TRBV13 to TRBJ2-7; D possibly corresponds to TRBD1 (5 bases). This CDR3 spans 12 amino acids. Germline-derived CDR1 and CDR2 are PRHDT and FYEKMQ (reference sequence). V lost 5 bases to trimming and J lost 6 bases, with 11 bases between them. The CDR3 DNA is TGTGCCAGCAGCCCGGACAACACCGAGCAGTACTTC. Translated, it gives CASSPDNTEQYF.

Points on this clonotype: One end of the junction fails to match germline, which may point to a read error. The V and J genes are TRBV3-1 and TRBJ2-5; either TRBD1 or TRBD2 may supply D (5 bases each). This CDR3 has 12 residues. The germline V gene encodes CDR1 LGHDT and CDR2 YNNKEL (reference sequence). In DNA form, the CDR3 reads TGTGCCAGCAGTCAAGGGGACGAGACCCAGTCCTTC. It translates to CASSQGDETQSF.

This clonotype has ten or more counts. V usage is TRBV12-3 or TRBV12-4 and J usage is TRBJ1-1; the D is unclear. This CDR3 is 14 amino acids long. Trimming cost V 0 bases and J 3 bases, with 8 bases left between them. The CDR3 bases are TGTGCCAGCAGTTTAGCCACAGTGTACACTGAAGCTTTCTTT. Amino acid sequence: CASSLATVYTEAFF.

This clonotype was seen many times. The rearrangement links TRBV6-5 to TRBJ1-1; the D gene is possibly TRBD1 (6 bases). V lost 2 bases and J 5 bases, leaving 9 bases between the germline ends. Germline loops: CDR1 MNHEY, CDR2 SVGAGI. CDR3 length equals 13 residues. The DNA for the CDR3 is TGTGCCAGCAGTTACGTACAGGGTACTGAAGCTTTCTTT. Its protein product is CASSYVQGTEAFF.

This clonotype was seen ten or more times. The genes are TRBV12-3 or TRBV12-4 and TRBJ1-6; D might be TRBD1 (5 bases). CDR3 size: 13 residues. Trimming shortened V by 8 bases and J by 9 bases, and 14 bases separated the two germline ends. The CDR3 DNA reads TGTGCCAGCGGGGAGGGGTGGAGTTCACCCCTCCACTTT. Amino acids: CASGEGWSSPLHF.

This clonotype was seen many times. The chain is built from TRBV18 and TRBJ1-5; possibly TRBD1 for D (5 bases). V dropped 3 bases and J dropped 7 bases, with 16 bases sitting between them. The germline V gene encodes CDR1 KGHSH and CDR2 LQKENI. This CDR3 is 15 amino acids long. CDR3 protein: CASSPSTASTQPQHF. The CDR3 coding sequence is TGTGCCAGCTCACCCTCGACAGCCAGCACACAGCCCCAGCATTTT.

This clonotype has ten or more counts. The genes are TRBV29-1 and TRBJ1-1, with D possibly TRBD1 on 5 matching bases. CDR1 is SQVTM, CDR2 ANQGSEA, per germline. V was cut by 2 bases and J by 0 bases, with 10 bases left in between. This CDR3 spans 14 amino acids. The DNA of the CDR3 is TGCAGCGTTGAAATGGACATTATGAACACTGAAGCTTTCTTT. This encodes CSVEMDIMNTEAFF.

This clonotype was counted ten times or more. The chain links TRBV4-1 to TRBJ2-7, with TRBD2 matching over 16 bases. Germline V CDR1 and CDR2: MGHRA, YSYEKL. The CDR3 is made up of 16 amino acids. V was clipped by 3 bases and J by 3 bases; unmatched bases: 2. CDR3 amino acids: CASSQGLAGGLYEQYF. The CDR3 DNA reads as TGCGCCAGCAGCCAGGGACTAGCGGGGGGGCTCTACGAGCAGTACTTC.

The CDR3 DNA follows: TGTGCCAGCAGTTTCGCGGGTTACAATCAGCCCCAGCATTTT. Its translation is CASSFAGYNQPQHF. The chain links TRBV27 to TRBJ1-5; D is unclear. V lost 3 bases, J lost 3 bases, and 9 bases lay in between. Germline-derived CDR1 and CDR2 are MNHEY and SMNVEV (reference sequence). CDR3 length equals 14 residues.

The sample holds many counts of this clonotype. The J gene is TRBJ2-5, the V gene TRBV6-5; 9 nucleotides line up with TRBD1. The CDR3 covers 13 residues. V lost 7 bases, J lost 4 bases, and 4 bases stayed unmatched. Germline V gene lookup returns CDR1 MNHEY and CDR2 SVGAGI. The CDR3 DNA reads TGTGCCAGCAAGGGACAGGGCGGAGAGACCCAGTACTTC. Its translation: CASKGQGGETQYF.

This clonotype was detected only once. The CDR3 nucleotides are TGTGCCTGTGCGTGGATCGGGGAGCTGTTTTTT. It codes for CACAWIGELFF. J is TRBJ2-2 and V is TRBV30; D call uncertain. The CDR3 has 11 amino acids. Deletions cut 6 bases from V and 7 bases from J, with 9 bases between. CDR1 is GTSNPN and CDR2 is SVGIG in the germline V gene (reference sequence).

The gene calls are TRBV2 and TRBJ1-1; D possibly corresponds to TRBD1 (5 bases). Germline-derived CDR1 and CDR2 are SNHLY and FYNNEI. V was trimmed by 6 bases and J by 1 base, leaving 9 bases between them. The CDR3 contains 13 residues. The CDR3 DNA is TGTGCCAGCAGGGGACGGGCGAACACTGAAGCTTTCTTT. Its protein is CASRGRANTEAFF. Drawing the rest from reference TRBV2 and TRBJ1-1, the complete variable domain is EPEVTQTPSHQVTQMGQEVILRCVPISNHLYFYWYRQILGQKVEFLVSFYNNEISEKSEIFDDQFSVERPDGSNFTLKIRSTKLEDSAMYFCASRGRANTEAFFGQGTRLTVV.

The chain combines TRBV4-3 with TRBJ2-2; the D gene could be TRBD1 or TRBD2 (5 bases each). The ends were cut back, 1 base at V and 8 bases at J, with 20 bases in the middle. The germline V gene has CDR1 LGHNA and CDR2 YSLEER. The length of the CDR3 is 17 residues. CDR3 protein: CASSQGGIPGWGGELFF. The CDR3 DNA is TGCGCCAGCAGCCAAGGGGGGATTCCGGGCTGGGGTGGGGAGCTGTTTTTT.

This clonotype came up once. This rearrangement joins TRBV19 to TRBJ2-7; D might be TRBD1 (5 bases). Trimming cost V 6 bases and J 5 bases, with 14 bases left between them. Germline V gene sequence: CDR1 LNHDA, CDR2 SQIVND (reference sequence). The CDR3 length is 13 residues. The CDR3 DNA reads TGTGCCAGTAGATTAACAGGTTCGGACGAGCAGTACTTC. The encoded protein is CASRLTGSDEQYF.

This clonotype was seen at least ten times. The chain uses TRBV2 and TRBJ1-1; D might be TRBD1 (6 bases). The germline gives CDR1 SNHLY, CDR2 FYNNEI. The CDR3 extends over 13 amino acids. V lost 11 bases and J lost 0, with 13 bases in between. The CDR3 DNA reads TGTGCCGCCCGCCGGGACATGAACACTGAAGCTTTCTTT. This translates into CAARRDMNTEAFF. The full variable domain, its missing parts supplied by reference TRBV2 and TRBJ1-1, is EPEVTQTPSHQVTQMGQEVILRCVPISNHLYFYWYRQILGQKVEFLVSFYNNEISEKSEIFDDQFSVERPDGSNFTLKIRSTKLEDSAMYFCAARRDMNTEAFFGQGTRLTVV.